The 16 T cell receptor beta chains reported below all come from one sample, sequenced in a study of graft-versus-host responses after intestinal transplantation (dated by TCRdb to the early 2020s). Libraries were constructed by the immunoSEQ multiplex PCR assay. TCRdb's version of the immuneACCESS table is confined to in-frame rearrangements and falls short of the full clone set. An unresolved V gene accounts for under half of the shortfall where checked; the remainder is of unknown origin. In this sample the table shows 11,000 or so clones, about 80% of which occur a single time. Together, the top ten hold approximately 37% of the sample. Sequencing was performed on PBMCs, taken about 490 days after intestinal transplant. The receptors originated from a human patient who received an intestinal transplant, so some T cells may come from the graft donor.

The rearrangement links TRBV25-1 to TRBJ2-3, with D unresolved. Trimming removed 6 bases from V and 0 bases from J, with 16 bases in between. Germline-derived CDR1 and CDR2 are MGHDK and SYGVNS. The length of the CDR3 is 16 residues. In DNA form, the CDR3 reads TGTGCCAGCAGGCCTATGAGAAAAGCTAGCACAGATACGCAGTATTTT. Amino acid sequence: CASRPMRKASTDTQYF.

The rearrangement joins TRBV25-1 to TRBJ2-5; D perhaps matches TRBD2 (5 bases). Germline V CDR1 and CDR2: MGHDK, SYGVNS. The V end lost 1 base, the J end lost 2 bases, and 17 bases lay between the germline ends. The CDR3 covers 17 residues. The DNA of the CDR3 is TGTGCCAGCAGTGAATGGGGTGGGTCGGGATGGCAAGAGACCCAGTACTTC. Protein: CASSEWGGSGWQETQYF.

This clone was seen just once. This sequence joins TRBV30 and TRBJ1-3; the D is unclear. The CDR3 spans 13 residues. V was clipped by 4 bases and J by 4 bases, with 11 bases between them. Germline lookup yields CDR1 GTSNPN and CDR2 SVGIG (reference sequence). CDR3 sequence: CAWNEGLGNTIYF. DNA for the CDR3: TGTGCCTGGAATGAAGGACTGGGAAACACCATATATTTT.

The genes are TRBV28 and TRBJ2-5, with 8 bases matching TRBD1. The germline CDR1 and CDR2 sequences are MDHEN and SYDVKM. CDR3 size: 17 residues. The V gene end was trimmed by 4 bases and the J gene end by 0 bases; junction bases not matched to a gene: 10. CDR3 nucleotides: TGTGCCAGCAGTTCTGGGCAGGGGGCCTTGTACCAAGAGACCCAGTACTTC. Amino acid sequence: CASSSGQGALYQETQYF.

J is TRBJ2-7 and V is TRBV27; 8 positions agree with TRBD2. The CDR3 contains 14 residues. The V and J ends lost 6 bases and 1 base, in that order; junction bases with no gene match: 5. Germline V lookup: CDR1 MNHEY, CDR2 SMNVEV (reference sequence). CDR3 coding DNA: TGTGCCAGCAGGGAACGGGAGGGTTCCTACGAGCAGTACTTC. This sequence encodes CASREREGSYEQYF.

The J gene is TRBJ2-7, the V gene TRBV6-6, with TRBD2 matching 9 bases. Germline loops: CDR1 MNHNY, CDR2 SVGAGI (reference sequence). V shed 6 bases, J shed 1 base, and the junction held 7 bases outside the gene matches. This CDR3 spans 15 amino acids. The CDR3 bases are TGTGCCAGCAGACTGTCGCGGGAGGGGTCCTACGAGCAGTACTTC. It codes for CASRLSREGSYEQYF.

This clone appeared a few times. This chain uses TRBV6-6 with TRBJ1-3, with D unresolved. V dropped 0 bases and J dropped 0 bases, with 9 bases sitting between them. This CDR3 region has 16 residues. Per the germline V gene, CDR1 is MNHNY and CDR2 is SVGAGI (reference sequence). CDR3 in DNA: TGTGCCAGCAGTTACTCGATCACTCACTCTGGAAACACCATATATTTT. This sequence encodes CASSYSITHSGNTIYF.

The rearrangement joins TRBV11-3 to TRBJ2-1, with 8 bases aligning to TRBD2. The CDR3 is made up of 18 amino acids. Germline V gene data show CDR1 as SGHNT and CDR2 as YENEEA. V lost 2 bases and J lost 0; bases outside the gene matches: 9. The CDR3 loop reads CASSLNRGAGGSYNEQFF. The DNA of the CDR3 is TGTGCCAGCAGCTTAAACCGGGGCGCGGGAGGCTCCTACAATGAGCAGTTCTTC. The full variable domain, in which reference TRBV11-3 and TRBJ2-1 provide the parts outside the CDR3, is EAGVVQSPRYKIIEKKQPVAFWCNPISGHNTLYWYLQNLGQGPELLIRYENEEAVDDSQLPKDRFSAERLKGVDSTLKIQPAELGDSAVYLCASSLNRGAGGSYNEQFFGPGTRLTVL.

The rearrangement joins TRBV5-8 to TRBJ1-4, with a tentative D call TRBD1 (5 bases). Trimming pared 1 base from V and 10 bases from J, leaving 17 bases between. The CDR3 is 15 amino acids. Germline-derived CDR1 and CDR2 are SGHTS and YDEGEE. The CDR3 DNA reads TGTGCCAGCAGCTTGAGCCAGGGACCTATAGCAAAACTGTTTTTT. Translated, it gives CASSLSQGPIAKLFF.

The chain has TRBV6-1 and TRBJ2-4; 9 bases match TRBD1. The CDR3 contains 15 residues. The trim removed 5 bases at V and 8 bases at J, leaving 10 bases unmatched. The V gene's germline CDR1 is MNHNS and CDR2 SASEGT. The CDR3: CASSIMGQGVDIQYF. The CDR3 DNA sequence: TGTGCCAGCAGTATAATGGGACAGGGTGTGGACATTCAGTACTTC.

This chain uses TRBV5-1 with TRBJ2-3, with 7 bases identical to TRBD2. CDR3 length: 15 residues. The germline CDR1 and CDR2 sequences are SGHRS and YFSETQ. V lost 0 bases, J lost 3 bases, and 4 bases stayed unmatched. CDR3 amino acids: CASSLARGGTDTQYF. The CDR3 nucleotides are TGCGCCAGCAGCTTGGCCCGGGGAGGGACAGATACGCAGTATTTT.

This chain uses TRBV20-1 with TRBJ1-2; tentative D call: TRBD1 (6 bases). The germline V and J ends were trimmed by 3 bases and 8 bases, with 10 bases remaining between them. The CDR3 sequence is 11 residues long. Germline V CDR1 and CDR2: DFQATT, SNEGSKA (reference sequence). The CDR3 reads CSASTRGGYTF. CDR3 bases: TGCAGTGCTAGTACCAGGGGCGGCTACACCTTC.

The chain joins TRBV19 to TRBJ1-2, with a possible D match to TRBD1 (6 bases). Per germline, CDR1 LNHDA and CDR2 SQIVND (reference sequence). V was pared by 3 bases and J by 3 bases, with 8 bases between. This CDR3 is built from 13 residues. CDR3 DNA sequence: TGTGCCAGTAGTATCGAGGGGGACTATGGCTACACCTTC. Its protein is CASSIEGDYGYTF.

This chain joins TRBV2 and TRBJ2-5; 8 bases fit TRBD1. This CDR3 comprises 14 residues. Unmatched junction bases numbered 2, after V lost 5 bases and J lost 0 bases. Germline lookup yields CDR1 SNHLY and CDR2 FYNNEI. The CDR3 loop is CASSLGQDQETQYF. The CDR3 DNA follows: TGTGCCAGCAGTCTGGGACAGGACCAAGAGACCCAGTACTTC. The whole variable domain, filled in from reference TRBV2 and TRBJ2-5, reads EPEVTQTPSHQVTQMGQEVILRCVPISNHLYFYWYRQILGQKVEFLVSFYNNEISEKSEIFDDQFSVERPDGSNFTLKIRSTKLEDSAMYFCASSLGQDQETQYFGPGTRLLVL.

This chain joins TRBV9 and TRBJ2-3; D is ambiguous. This CDR3 comprises 15 residues. Trimming took off 2 bases at V and 2 bases at J, with 12 bases between the two ends. CDR1 is SGDLS, CDR2 YYNGEE, per germline. CDR3 sequence reads: CASSVGRTNTDTQYF. As DNA, the CDR3 is TGTGCCAGCAGCGTTGGCAGAACTAACACAGATACGCAGTATTTT.

The rearrangement uses TRBV5-1 and TRBJ2-5, with D possibly being TRBD1 or TRBD2 (5 bases each). The CDR3 totals 15 residues. The V gene's germline CDR1 is SGHRS and CDR2 YFSETQ. V was trimmed by 0 bases and J by 4 bases, leaving 13 bases between them. CDR3 sequence: CASSLVGWGRETQYF. The CDR3 coding sequence is TGCGCCAGCAGCTTGGTGGGGTGGGGGAGAGAGACCCAGTACTTC.